This T cell receptor beta chain was observed in a study of read filtering for tumor transcriptome and immune sequencing (dated by TCRdb to 2018 to 2021). With respect to the entire study: The cohort had around 18 male and 14 female patients with a mean age of about 66 years, ranging from roughly 45 to 90. By revised international staging, eight or nine patients were R-ISS I, 16 were R-ISS II and roughly 7 were R-ISS III. After DNase treatment, whole-transcriptome libraries were prepared with the TruSeq RNA Access Library Prep Kit. TCR-region mapped reads per sample ranged from about 3.5 to 10.27 million with IR-seq versus only about 85 to 1273 with RNA-seq. Using the same bone marrow samples, the study ran both targeted immune repertoire sequencing and bulk whole-transcriptome sequencing and then compared the TCR repertoires from each method. One of the main goals was to work out a read-filtering strategy for immune repertoire data, in particular whether clonotypes backed by only a single read should be removed.

This clonotype was detected many times. Its specific antigen is unknown. One base away there is no much larger clone; base qualities are not given. Inclusive of the bounding cysteine and phenylalanine, the CDR3 is 15 residues long. Only CDR3 DNA is held: 45 bases, read in frame from base 1. V and J are truncated by 2 bases and 0 bases respectively, leaving an intervening sequence of 8 bases. Via the germline V gene (reference sequence), CDR1 is MNHEY and CDR2 SMNVEV. TCR libraries were constructed from 400 ng RNA using the Immunoverse kit, and molecular barcoded adaptors covering alpha/delta and beta/gamma chains were employed. TCR library preparation was performed with the same RNA that was used for transcriptome sequencing. Sequencing of the TCR libraries was done on an Illumina HiSeq 4000 with 2 x 150 cycles. The published analysis was carried out like this. TCR reads were aligned to human V, D, J and C references and assembled into CDR3 clonotypes with MiXCR, including quality filtering and error correction. The tcR package in R was used for analysis of clonotype counts and gene usage diversity. For inspection of raw mapping reads, RNA-seq reads were mapped by STAR aligner version 2.5.3a onto GRCh37 of the human genome. IR-seq fastq files were randomly downsampled with Seqtk 1.3 to test the effect of sequencing depth on detected clonotypes. The raw public data were reprocessed by TCRdb itself: fastp quality trimming at Q25, MiXCR clonotype calling, in-frame beta chains only. Rows are combined by CDR3 protein, so each entry shows the most common genes and DNA. TCRdb assigned the V and J calls; the authors' analysis was not used. Here the sample has about 90,000 distinct CDR3 sequences; about 12% occur a single time. The ten top clones hold more than 12% of the sample.

Bone marrow was sampled from every patient at the time of active disease. Bone marrow mononuclear cells were isolated by Ficoll-Hypaque density gradient centrifugation. To remove myeloma plasma cells, the cells were labeled with CD138 magnetic microbeads on a MACS separator, and CD138-negative cells were then collected by negative selection. Purity of the isolated cells was checked by flow cytometry on an Attune NxT using CD138 antibodies. TRIzol reagent was used to extract total RNA, and a NanoDrop spectrophotometer was used to quantify the extracted RNA. For each patient, the CD138-negative bone marrow sample underwent paired RNA-seq and IR-seq. Study-wide findings and limitations: The sorted CD138-negative fraction was a mixed bone marrow immune population, not purified T cells. Single-read clonotypes made up roughly 85% of clonotypes but only around 4% of total reads in IR-seq, compared with approximately 70% of clonotypes and 44.6% of reads in RNA-seq. Removing single-read clonotypes increased the correlation between IR-seq and RNA-seq shared clonotype proportions. IR-seq captured clonotypes at much higher depth and more reliably than RNA-seq, and smaller IR-seq throughput sufficed to identify most shared clonotypes.

The sequence links TRBV27 to TRBJ2-1, with an unclear D gene assignment. The TCR sequence derives from a donor at least 40 years old with multiple myeloma. Sequenced input: a population of CD138-negative cells sorted from bone marrow. The cell subset or site label on this specimen signifies: bone marrow mononuclear cells depleted of CD138+ plasma/myeloma cells by negative magnetic selection. The DNA reads as follows: TGTGCCAGCAGTTTAGAGGATCCCTCCTACAATGAGCAGTTCTTC. This translates into CASSLEDPSYNEQFF.